This record covers a single T cell receptor (beta chain). The target antigen is unknown. The data were taken from a study of cytomegalovirus exposure and HLA in healthy donors. Study in general: Among over 300 genotyped donors, around 80% fell in the Caucasian-associated ancestry cluster. Regarding the study as a whole: By HLA locus, TCR association rates varied in a later analysis, with DRB1 showing the most and HLA-C the fewest. TRBV6-2, TRBV6-3 and some other V segments were excluded as indistinguishable.

Germline V gene sequence: CDR1 WSHSY, CDR2 SAAADI. V gave up 2 bases and J gave up 5 bases; unmatched junction bases: 0. The CDR3 covers 14 residues. With 60 Vbeta and 13 Jbeta primers, the PCR was carried out. TCRdb's copy holds only in-frame clones and misses some; the assay was immunoSEQ multiplex PCR. The sample shows about 200,000 clones, roughly 80% of them seen only once. While unrecorded immune exposures were likely, the donors were nominally healthy when sampled. Sequencing was done on a sample of PBMCs. The sequence came from a male donor in good health and CMV-seronegative. The chain recombines TRBV10-2 with TRBJ2-1; 10 nucleotides match TRBD2. In DNA, the CDR3 is TGCGCCAGCAGTGAGACTAGCGGGAACAATGAGCAGTTCTTC. This codes for CASSETSGNNEQFF.